This T cell receptor (beta chain) was found in a study of CD8+ T cells in alopecia areata. Study background: Twice daily, treated patients received 5 to 10 mg of oral tofacitinib. The study's findings and limits: Lesional scalp, especially alopecia totalis/universalis, showed higher clonality than normal scalp.

As the sequencing template, cDNA was produced by extracting RNA and reverse transcribing it. Sequencing used immunoSEQ multiplex PCR; TCRdb keeps in-frame clones, though not all of them. The sample has about 190,000 clones, roughly 70% seen once; the top ten hold roughly 1.3%. The V gene lost 0 bases and the J gene lost 2 bases, with 14 bases spanning the gap. Germline V gene sequence: CDR1 SGHRS, CDR2 YFSETQ. The CDR3 has 16 residues. Treatment meaning: oral pan-JAK inhibitor, 5-10 mg twice daily. A FACSAria was used to sort CD4+ and CD8+ T cells. These cells came from PBMCs. In the case of this clone: Its antigen remains unidentified.

The sequence was collected from a human donor with alopecia areata. Material: CD4+ T cells sorted from blood, obtained between weeks 47 and 50, from a patient treated with tofacitinib. V usage is TRBV5-1 and J usage is TRBJ2-5; tentatively, D is TRBD1 (5 bases). The CDR3 sequence is CASSLEGSGRQETQYF. In nucleotides, the CDR3 is TGCGCCAGCAGCTTGGAGGGGTCCGGACGGCAAGAGACCCAGTACTTC.